The 17 T cell receptor beta chains in this list originate from one sample, sequenced in a study of blood T cell repertoires in COVID-19. The method was immunoSEQ multiplex PCR; TCRdb's version includes in-frame clones alone and lacks a portion of them. Altogether roughly 670,000 clones are present, just under 90% being singletons, with the ten largest covering 0.2% to 0.3%. Sequenced input: peripheral blood. The receptors originated from a woman younger than 35 with acute or convalescent COVID-19.

The chain recombines TRBV12-5 with TRBJ2-7; 12 bases line up with TRBD1. This CDR3 has 18 amino acids. With V trimmed by 6 bases and J by 4 bases, 16 bases remained unmatched. Germline V lookup: CDR1 LGHNT, CDR2 FRNRAP. The CDR3 here is CASGRPPGGTGGFYEQYF. The CDR3 region has the DNA TGTGCTAGTGGCCGACCCCCGGGCGGGACAGGGGGCTTTTACGAGCAGTACTTC.

The gene calls are TRBV6-5 and TRBJ2-7; possibly TRBD1 for D (5 bases). Germline CDR1 is MNHEY and CDR2 is SVGAGI. With 7 bases removed from V and 3 bases from J, the gap between germline ends came to 13 bases. The CDR3 spans 13 residues. CDR3: CASKYRTNYEQYF. For the CDR3, the DNA is TGTGCCAGCAAGTACAGGACGAACTACGAGCAGTACTTC.

The gene calls are TRBV11-2 and TRBJ2-5, with D maybe TRBD1 (6 bases). CDR1 and CDR2 (germline): SGHAT, FQNNGV. The V end was cut by 5 bases, the J end by 4 bases, with 20 bases between. This CDR3 is 16 amino acids long. In DNA form, the CDR3 reads TGTGCCAGCAGCCGTGCCGTGAGGGGCAGGGGAGAGACCCAGTACTTC. It encodes CASSRAVRGRGETQYF.

The chain is built from TRBV3-1 (or the pseudogene TRBV3-2) and TRBJ2-1; TRBD1 is a possible D gene (5 bases). The CDR3 spans 17 residues. V lost 4 bases and J lost 2, with 18 bases in between. CDR1 and CDR2 from the germline V gene are LGHDT and YNNKEL (reference sequence). Here the CDR3 reads CASSLGAERVPYNEQFF. The CDR3 DNA reads as TGTGCCAGCAGCCTAGGGGCCGAAAGGGTACCCTACAATGAGCAGTTCTTC.

The chain combines TRBV15 with TRBJ1-2; D is unresolved. The CDR3 covers 14 residues. Deletions cut 0 bases from V and 1 base from J, with 6 bases between. The germline gives CDR1 LNHNV, CDR2 YYDKDF (reference sequence). The DNA for the CDR3 is TGTGCCACCAGCAGAGAGGCAAATAACTATGGCTACACCTTC. Its translation is CATSREANNYGYTF.

This sequence joins TRBV28 and TRBJ1-2; the D is unclear. The CDR3 runs to 16 residues. Per the germline V gene, CDR1 is MDHEN and CDR2 is SYDVKM. V was cut by 3 bases and J by 1 base, with 15 bases left in between. The CDR3 reads CASSFPRVTVNYGYTF. CDR3 in DNA: TGTGCCAGCAGTTTCCCCCGTGTCACGGTTAACTATGGCTACACCTTC.

The CDR3 DNA reads TGTGCCAGCAGCTTAGAGCGAGGACAGGCCCCCACGGGGGGCTACACCTTC. Amino acids: CASSLERGQAPTGGYTF. The rearrangement joins TRBV7-6 to TRBJ1-2; 7 bases are a match to TRBD1. Trimming took 1 base from V and 8 from J; bases not matched to a gene: 16. Germline V CDR1 and CDR2: SGHVS, FNYEAQ. The CDR3 is made up of 17 amino acids.

CDR3 DNA: TGTGCCAGCAGCTTCGCCCTCAACAGGGGAATTCTACGTGGCTACACCTTC. Translation: CASSFALNRGILRGYTF. The rearrangement uses TRBV7-8 and TRBJ1-2; 7 nucleotides line up with TRBD1. This CDR3 spans 17 amino acids. Germline CDR1 and CDR2: SGHVS and FQNEAQ. The trim removed 3 bases at V and 7 bases at J, leaving 17 bases unmatched. The complete variable domain, with remaining parts taken from reference TRBV7-8 and TRBJ1-2, reads GAGVSQSPRYKVAKRGQDVALRCDPISGHVSLFWYQQALGQGPEFLTYFQNEAQLDKSGLPSDRFFAERPEGSVSTLKIQRTQQEDSAVYLCASSFALNRGILRGYTFGSGTRLTVV.

This clone was picked up a small number of times. CDR3 sequence reads: CAWEGVEKGYYGYTF. The CDR3 DNA reads as TGTGCCTGGGAGGGGGTTGAAAAGGGGTACTATGGCTACACCTTC. The chain couples TRBV30 to TRBJ1-2; D may be TRBD1 (6 bases). V dropped 5 bases and J dropped 3 bases, with 19 bases sitting between them. Germline V gene lookup returns CDR1 GTSNPN and CDR2 SVGIG (reference sequence). The length of the CDR3 is 15 residues.

The chain recombines TRBV6-5 with TRBJ1-2; D gene uncertain. The CDR3 loop spans 12 amino acids. The ends were cut back, 7 bases at V and 7 bases at J, with 13 bases in the middle. Germline lookup yields CDR1 MNHEY and CDR2 SVGAGI. The CDR3 spells CASTTGGGGYTF. The CDR3 DNA sequence: TGTGCCAGCACTACTGGTGGAGGTGGCTACACCTTC.

The CDR3 loop is CASSLGPGTRNSYEQYF. As DNA, the CDR3 is TGTGCCAGCAGCTTGGGCCCCGGGACTAGGAACTCCTACGAGCAGTACTTC. The chain employs TRBV5-4 and TRBJ2-7; 8 bases map to TRBD2. In germline, CDR1 is SGHNT, CDR2 YYREEE (reference sequence). This CDR3 is 17 amino acids long. With V trimmed by 0 bases and J by 0 bases, 8 bases remained unmatched.

The chain uses TRBV6-5 and TRBJ2-2; D is uncertain. The CDR3 totals 14 residues. In germline, CDR1 is MNHEY, CDR2 SVGAGI. With 6 bases removed from V and 2 bases from J, the gap between germline ends came to 10 bases. This chain's CDR3 is CASRTGSNTGELFF. Here the CDR3 DNA reads TGTGCCAGCAGAACCGGGTCAAACACCGGGGAGCTGTTTTTT.

This clone has only one observation. The V call is TRBV12-5, the J call TRBJ2-5; 8 nucleotides match TRBD1. CDR1 is LGHNT, CDR2 FRNRAP, per germline. V was pared by 5 bases and J by 2 bases, with 10 bases of the junction left unmatched. The CDR3 has 16 residues. CDR3 in DNA: TGTGCTAGTGGTCCCCCCAGGGGGCGTAAGCAAGAGACCCAGTACTTC. Protein sequence: CASGPPRGRKQETQYF. The full variable domain, in which reference TRBV12-5 and TRBJ2-5 provide the parts outside the CDR3, is DARVTQTPRHKVTEMGQEVTMRCQPILGHNTVFWYRQTMMQGLELLAYFRNRAPLDDSGMPKDRFSAEMPDATLATLKIQPSEPRDSAVYFCASGPPRGRKQETQYFGPGTRLLVL.

V usage is TRBV18 and J usage is TRBJ2-3, with TRBD1 identical over 9 bases. The junction had 9 bases not matched to a gene; V was cut back by 3 bases and J by 2 bases. Germline CDR1 is KGHSH and CDR2 is LQKENI. The CDR3 consists of 17 residues. The CDR3 nucleotides read TGTGCCAGCTCACCCCTAGGGACAGGGACCTTCACAGATACGCAGTATTTT. Translated, it gives CASSPLGTGTFTDTQYF. Variable domain in full (rest from reference TRBV18 and TRBJ2-3): NAGVMQNPRHLVRRRGQEARLRCSPMKGHSHVYWYRQLPEEGLKFMVYLQKENIIDESGMPKERFSAEFPKEGPSILRIQQVVRGDSAAYFCASSPLGTGTFTDTQYFGPGTRLTVL.

The chain couples TRBV5-4 to TRBJ1-2; 7 nucleotides line up with TRBD1. The CDR3 contains 15 residues. Germline V CDR1 and CDR2: SGHNT, YYREEE (reference sequence). The V segment lost 3 bases and the J segment 3 bases; nucleotides outside the gene matches: 8. CDR3 region: CASSSRTGSYYGYTF. The CDR3 coding sequence is TGTGCCAGCAGCTCACGGACAGGAAGTTACTATGGCTACACCTTC.

V gene TRBV4-3 combines with J gene TRBJ2-7; D remains ambiguous. CDR1 and CDR2 from the germline V gene are LGHNA and YSLEER. The CDR3 covers 13 residues. With 4 bases removed from V and 4 bases from J, the gap between germline ends came to 11 bases. CDR3 nucleotides: TGCGCCAGCAGCCCCACGACAATTTACGAGCAGTACTTC. It yields the protein CASSPTTIYEQYF.

The chain recombines TRBV5-6 with TRBJ1-4, with D perhaps matching TRBD1 (6 bases). CDR1 is SGHDT, CDR2 YYEEEE, per germline. The CDR3 covers 14 residues. The V and J ends lost 5 bases and 8 bases respectively, with 16 bases between them. The CDR3 loop is CASRRGGVKEKLFF. The DNA for the CDR3 is TGTGCCAGCAGACGAGGGGGGGTTAAGGAAAAACTGTTTTTT.